The count of the clone carrying this TCR beta chain is one. Its antigen remains unknown. Germline CDR1 is SGHVS and CDR2 is FQNEAQ. V was cut by 1 base and J by 6 bases, with 9 bases left in between. CDR3 length equals 13 residues. CD45RO-negative, CCR7-positively selected cells formed the naive CD8 fraction, excluding terminally differentiated effector memory CD45RA+ cells. This sample stems from a study of shared clonotypes between healthy human individuals. Findings and limits, study-wide: Clonotype sharing across a few donors was observed for about 5.5% of naive CD4 clonotypes.

Splitting of each subset's genomic DNA was done evenly across several immunoSEQ plates. The authors' processing: Junction-only sequences without quality scores were provided by ImmunoSEQ, so filtering was different. Repertoires were generated with immunoSEQ multiplex PCR, while TCRdb's copy carries only in-frame clones and drops some. The DNA was the basis for D and trimming; V, J and clone size are from that table. The repertoire holds around 1,900,000 clones, 80% to 95% seen once, with about 1.6% in the top ten. The chain employs TRBV7-8 and TRBJ1-1; no definite D call. The origin of this receptor is a man between 18 and 35 years old in good health. Some clones in this sample may be carry-over from other donors' samples. Sequencing input: naive CD8+ T cells from PBMCs. The CDR3 DNA reads as TGTGCCAGCAGCTTAGACCCCAACCCTGAAGCTTTCTTT. Translation gives CASSLDPNPEAFF.